One sample yielded the 20 T cell receptor beta chains listed below, sequenced in a study of cytomegalovirus exposure and HLA in healthy donors. 13 Jbeta primers and 60 Vbeta primers were used for the PCR. Sequencing used immunoSEQ multiplex PCR; TCRdb keeps in-frame clones, though not all of them. The data contain some 150,000 clones, around four fifths of them seen just once; the ten biggest clones take up over 1.1%. Material for sequencing was PBMCs. The receptors come from a male donor in good health and CMV-seronegative.

This chain connects TRBV6-6 to TRBJ1-4; no definite D call. The CDR3 totals 13 residues. Germline assignment: CDR1 MNHNY and CDR2 SVGAGI (reference sequence). V lost 6 bases and J lost 5, with 10 bases in between. Here the CDR3 reads CASRRQLNEKLFF. The CDR3 DNA reads TGTGCCAGCAGGCGGCAGTTAAATGAAAAACTGTTTTTT.

The chain employs TRBV11-2 and TRBJ1-1, with 8 bases fitting TRBD1. J lost 2 bases, V lost 4 bases, and 6 bases had no gene match. This CDR3 is built from 15 residues. Germline V lookup: CDR1 SGHAT, CDR2 FQNNGV. The CDR3 protein is CASSWGTGANTEAFF. In nucleotides, the CDR3 is TGTGCCAGCAGCTGGGGGACAGGAGCTAACACTGAAGCTTTCTTT.

This chain links TRBV7-3 with TRBJ1-2; 8 nucleotides match TRBD1. The CDR3 loop spans 15 amino acids. V shed 5 bases, J shed 2 bases, and the junction held 7 bases outside the gene matches. Germline CDR1 and CDR2: SGHTA and FQGTGA. The DNA of the CDR3 is TGTGCCAGCAGCCGGTCCGGGACAGGAAACTATGGCTACACCTTC. Translating it yields CASSRSGTGNYGYTF.

The chain employs TRBV29-1 and TRBJ2-3, with 8 nucleotides matching TRBD2. CDR3 length: 15 residues. With V trimmed by 5 bases and J by 4 bases, 11 bases remained unmatched. CDR1 SQVTM and CDR2 ANQGSEA come from the germline V gene. The CDR3 sequence is CSVPRGSGSSDTQYF. The DNA of the CDR3 is TGCAGCGTTCCCCGGGGGAGCGGGAGTTCAGATACGCAGTATTTT.

This clone was counted between two and nine times. The chain links TRBV18 to TRBJ2-5; 9 bases line up with TRBD2. V shed 2 bases, J shed 0 bases, and the junction held 4 bases outside the gene matches. The germline V gene has CDR1 KGHSH and CDR2 LQKENI. CDR3 size: 16 residues. The DNA of the CDR3 is TGTGCCAGCTCACCATTAAGCGGGGGGTACCAAGAGACCCAGTACTTC. Translation gives CASSPLSGGYQETQYF.

The V and J genes are TRBV28 and TRBJ1-6; TRBD1 might be the D (6 bases). This CDR3 is built from 15 residues. Trimming left V 3 bases short and J 7 bases short, with 13 bases between. Germline CDR1 is MDHEN and CDR2 is SYDVKM. The CDR3 protein is CASSLAQDRNSPLHF. The CDR3 nucleotides read TGTGCCAGCAGTTTGGCGCAGGACAGAAATTCACCCCTCCACTTT.

The genes are TRBV7-6 and TRBJ1-1; a weak D match, TRBD1 (5 bases). Germline CDR1 reads SGHVS; CDR2 reads FNYEAQ. Deletions cut 5 bases from V and 6 bases from J, with 13 bases between. The CDR3 has 13 residues. CDR3 DNA sequence: TGTGCCAGCAGCCTTTTTGGGGGGGCTGAAGCTTTCTTT. Translating gives CASSLFGGAEAFF.

The rearrangement links TRBV19 to TRBJ1-2, with 10 positions matching TRBD1. CDR1 and CDR2 (germline): LNHDA, SQIVND (reference sequence). Losses at the gene ends were 6 bases for V and 2 bases for J; bases not matched to a gene: 6. The CDR3 runs 15 residues. CDR3 loop: CASRDRTGGNYGYTF. The DNA for the CDR3 is TGTGCCAGTAGGGACAGGACAGGGGGGAACTATGGCTACACCTTC.

This chain links TRBV6-5 with TRBJ1-4, with D possibly being TRBD1 (6 bases). Germline values: CDR1 MNHEY, CDR2 SVGAGI. V lost 2 bases, J lost 8 bases, and 15 bases lay in between. The CDR3 loop spans 15 amino acids. The CDR3 bases are TGTGCCAGCAGTTACGGGCAGGGGCTAGACGAAAAACTGTTTTTT. This codes for CASSYGQGLDEKLFF.

This chain joins TRBV9 and TRBJ2-4, with a weak D call TRBD2 (6 bases). Germline V CDR1 and CDR2: SGDLS, YYNGEE. V lost 0 bases to trimming and J lost 9 bases, with 16 bases between them. The CDR3 covers 15 residues. This CDR3 reads CASSVGASRGGIQYF. Written as DNA, the CDR3 is TGTGCCAGCAGCGTAGGGGCTAGCCGGGGAGGCATTCAGTACTTC.

The chain combines TRBV11-1 with TRBJ2-3, with TRBD2 matching over 7 bases. This CDR3 spans 13 amino acids. Trimming at V came to 3 bases and at J to 6 bases, leaving 3 bases not matched to a gene. Germline CDR1 and CDR2: SGHAT and FQDESV (reference sequence). CDR3 protein: CASSFAGADTQYF. In nucleotides, the CDR3 is TGTGCCAGCAGCTTTGCGGGAGCGGATACGCAGTATTTT.

V is TRBV6-5 and J is TRBJ1-1; D is undetermined. The germline CDR1 and CDR2 sequences are MNHEY and SVGAGI. The CDR3 sequence is 13 residues long. Between the trimmed V and J ends, which lost 4 bases and 4 bases, there was a span of 10 bases. The CDR3 sequence: CASSFRLATEAFF. Written as DNA, the CDR3 is TGTGCCAGCAGTTTTCGACTGGCCACTGAAGCTTTCTTT.

The genes are TRBV6-1 and TRBJ1-6, with TRBD1 identical over 7 bases. The CDR3 contains 16 residues. Germline lookup yields CDR1 MNHNS and CDR2 SASEGT. V was pared by 4 bases and J by 7 bases, with 10 bases of the junction left unmatched. The CDR3 region has the DNA TGTGCCAGCAGTGGGCAAAGGACAGGATCCAATTCACCCCTCCACTTT. Protein product: CASSGQRTGSNSPLHF.

This clone was picked up a small number of times. The chain couples TRBV4-2 to TRBJ1-5, with a weak D call TRBD1 (6 bases). CDR3 length: 13 residues. Germline-derived CDR1 and CDR2 are LGHNA and YNFKEQ. V was trimmed by 1 base and J by 7 bases, leaving 8 bases between them. CDR3 in amino acids: CASSQGQAQPQHF. The CDR3 bases are TGTGCCAGCAGCCAAGGACAGGCCCAGCCCCAGCATTTT.

This chain connects TRBV5-1 to TRBJ1-1; 8 bases are a match to TRBD1. The length of the CDR3 is 14 residues. Germline CDR1 reads SGHRS; CDR2 reads YFSETQ. J gave up 7 bases and V 2 bases, and 7 bases lay outside the gene matches. This CDR3 is CASSLLQGAGEAFF. The CDR3 bases are TGCGCCAGCAGCTTACTCCAGGGGGCGGGTGAAGCTTTCTTT.

Notes on this clone: An end of the junction does not agree with germline; a read error may underlie this. This rearrangement joins TRBV20-1 to TRBJ2-7; 8 bases are shared with TRBD1. The CDR3 consists of 11 residues. Germline V gives CDR1 DFQATT, CDR2 SNEGSKA (reference sequence). CDR3 in DNA: TGCAGTGCTAGAGGCGAACAGGGGGTCCACTTC. Translated, it gives CSARGEQGVHF.

The genes are TRBV5-8 and TRBJ1-1; D remains ambiguous. The length of the CDR3 is 13 residues. The germline V gene encodes CDR1 SGHTS and CDR2 YDEGEE. Trimming shortened V by 1 base and J by 3 bases, and 7 bases separated the two germline ends. CDR3 nucleotide sequence: TGTGCCAGCAGCTTGTCGAGCGACACTGAAGCTTTCTTT. It translates to CASSLSSDTEAFF.

The chain employs TRBV7-2 and TRBJ1-1; TRBD1 might be the D (5 bases). CDR1 SGHTA and CDR2 FQGNSA come from the germline V gene. Trimming pared 4 bases from V and 2 bases from J, leaving 11 bases between. CDR3 length equals 14 residues. In nucleotides, the CDR3 is TGTGCCAGCAGCTCGACTCAGGGAAACACTGAAGCTTTCTTT. It translates to CASSSTQGNTEAFF.

The chain joins TRBV27 to TRBJ1-5; no clear D gene. The CDR3 loop spans 13 amino acids. The germline gives CDR1 MNHEY, CDR2 SMNVEV (reference sequence). The V end was cut by 4 bases, the J end by 4 bases, with 8 bases between. CDR3 region: CASSSRVNQPQHF. The CDR3 DNA follows: TGTGCCAGCAGTTCCCGGGTGAATCAGCCCCAGCATTTT.

This clone was recorded once. The V gene is TRBV7-6, the J gene TRBJ2-1; tentative D call: TRBD1 (6 bases). Trimming shortened V by 2 bases and J by 3 bases, and 14 bases separated the two germline ends. The CDR3 is 16 residues long. Germline lookup yields CDR1 SGHVS and CDR2 FNYEAQ. The CDR3 loop is CASSLTGRGNYNEQFF. The CDR3 DNA reads as TGTGCCAGCAGCTTAACGGGCAGGGGCAACTACAATGAGCAGTTCTTC.